The entry below gives a single T cell receptor (beta chain) sequence along with its context. Its cognate antigen is unknown. The data belong to a study of T cell repertoires in cytomegalovirus infection. As for the study in general: HLA-B-restricted CMV epitopes that are well studied were used alongside recently identified HLA-C-restricted ones. Signatures in public TCR beta sequences pointed to both CMV infection and matching HLA type. General study results and limits: CMV-specific TCR beta clonotypes restricted by HLA-C dominated the ex vivo response. Cumulative public TCR beta family frequency identified CMV carriers with the relevant HLA.

TCRdb reprocessed the reads via MiXCR and lists one record per CDR3 protein. The repertoire has about half a million distinct CDR3 sequences, 30% to 35% of them found once; the top ten carry roughly 15%. The CDR3 covers 15 residues. The junction had 12 bases not matched to a gene; V was cut back by 5 bases and J by 10 bases. CDR1 is SGHNT and CDR2 is YENEEA in the germline V gene. The input for sequencing was cultured PBMCs, taken from culture after CMV antigen stimulation. The rearrangement uses TRBV11-3 and TRBJ2-1, with 9 bases that match TRBD2. This TCR derives from a human donor in good health (CMV status not recorded). Some clones in this sample may be carry-over from other donors' samples. CDR3 DNA: TGTGCCAGCAGCGCCCGTGGGCGGGAGGGCGGCGAGCAGTTCTTC. Translation: CASSARGREGGEQFF.